The rows below give T cell receptor beta chains drawn from one sample of a study of blood T cell repertoires in COVID-19. The protocol was immunoSEQ multiplex PCR, while the TCRdb copy is restricted to in-frame clones and leaves out a portion. The sample yields about 190,000 clones, around 80% seen once. Sequencing input: peripheral blood. These receptors originate from a man aged 50-59 years who had recovered from COVID-19. Each CDR3 is given with its conserved first and last residue. A D gene is named only where the DNA matches it firmly. Clone size appears in some rows only: once, few, many, or a class for an expanded clone.

clone size: -; V gene: TRBV3-1/TRBV3-2; D gene: -; J gene: TRBJ2-2; CDR3 protein: CASSRELRGRTGELFF; CDR3 DNA: TGTGCCAGCAGCCGTGAGTTAAGGGGTCGGACCGGGGAGCTGTTTTTT
clone size: -; V gene: TRBV6-2/TRBV6-3; D gene: -; J gene: TRBJ1-1; CDR3 protein: CASSYSKSPQGGGKLSTEAFF; CDR3 DNA: TGTGCCAGCAGTTACTCGAAATCCCCGCAAGGCGGGGGTAAGTTGAGCACTGAAGCTTTCTTT
clone size: -; V gene: TRBV5-1; D gene: TRBD1; J gene: TRBJ2-7; CDR3 protein: CASSLAGTGTYEQYF; CDR3 DNA: TGCGCCAGCAGCTTGGCCGGGACAGGGACCTACGAGCAGTACTTC
clone size: few; V gene: TRBV4-1; D gene: -; J gene: TRBJ1-6; CDR3 protein: CASSQDRGNSPLHF; CDR3 DNA: TGCGCCAGCAGCCAAGATCGCGGAAATTCACCCCTCCACTTT
clone size: -; V gene: TRBV18; D gene: TRBD1; J gene: TRBJ1-3; CDR3 protein: CASSQDRGASGNTIYF; CDR3 DNA: TGTGCCAGCTCCCAGGACAGGGGAGCATCGGGAAACACCATATATTTT
clone size: -; V gene: TRBV28; D gene: TRBD1; J gene: TRBJ1-1; CDR3 protein: CASSTDRVGTFF; CDR3 DNA: TGTGCCAGCAGCACTGACAGGGTAGGTACTTTCTTT
clone size: -; V gene: TRBV10-3; D gene: TRBD1; J gene: TRBJ1-1; CDR3 protein: CAIRVDREAEAFF; CDR3 DNA: TGTGCCATCAGGGTAGACAGGGAGGCTGAAGCTTTCTTT
clone size: few; V gene: TRBV2; D gene: -; J gene: TRBJ2-3; CDR3 protein: CASSFLFNTQYF; CDR3 DNA: TGTGCCAGCAGTTTCCTCTTTAATACGCAGTATTTT
clone size: -; V gene: TRBV7-3; D gene: -; J gene: TRBJ1-1; CDR3 protein: CASRSTGNTEAFF; CDR3 DNA: TGTGCCAGCAGGTCAACAGGGAACACTGAAGCTTTCTTT
clone size: few; V gene: TRBV7-8; D gene: -; J gene: TRBJ1-1; CDR3 protein: CASSLFRPLGNTEAFF; CDR3 DNA: TGTGCCAGCAGCTTATTCAGGCCGTTAGGAAACACTGAAGCTTTCTTT
clone size: -; V gene: TRBV2; D gene: -; J gene: TRBJ1-1; CDR3 protein: CASSSDRHTEAFF; CDR3 DNA: TGTGCCAGCAGTTCTGACCGACATACTGAAGCTTTCTTT
clone size: -; V gene: TRBV20-1; D gene: TRBD2; J gene: TRBJ2-7; CDR3 protein: CSASDRLAGSYEQYF; CDR3 DNA: TGCAGTGCTAGTGACCGACTAGCGGGCTCCTACGAGCAGTACTTC
clone size: -; V gene: TRBV28; D gene: -; J gene: TRBJ2-3; CDR3 protein: CASSPPGVGGGQRNTQYF; CDR3 DNA: TGTGCCAGCAGTCCTCCCGGAGTTGGGGGAGGTCAGAGAAATACGCAGTATTTT
clone size: -; V gene: TRBV11-3; D gene: -; J gene: TRBJ2-1; CDR3 protein: CASSLGGPYNEQFF; CDR3 DNA: TGTGCCAGCAGCTTAGGTGGCCCTTACAATGAGCAGTTCTTC
clone size: -; V gene: TRBV7-8; D gene: TRBD2; J gene: TRBJ2-1; CDR3 protein: CASSLPHGRGRPYNEQFF; CDR3 DNA: TGTGCCAGCAGCTTACCGCACGGGAGGGGTCGACCCTACAATGAGCAGTTCTTC
clone size: -; V gene: TRBV25-1; D gene: -; J gene: TRBJ1-5; CDR3 protein: CASSEGRNLQPQHF; CDR3 DNA: TGTGCCAGCAGTGAAGGCAGGAATCTACAGCCCCAGCATTTT
clone size: -; V gene: TRBV6-6; D gene: -; J gene: TRBJ2-5; CDR3 protein: CASSWDASAETQYF; CDR3 DNA: TGTGCCAGCAGTTGGGATGCTAGCGCAGAGACCCAGTACTTC
clone size: -; V gene: TRBV24-1; D gene: TRBD2; J gene: TRBJ2-2; CDR3 protein: CATSGASGRASGSGELFF; CDR3 DNA: TGTGCCACCAGTGGGGCTAGCGGGAGGGCCTCGGGATCCGGGGAGCTGTTTTTT
clone size: -; V gene: TRBV30; D gene: -; J gene: TRBJ2-1; CDR3 protein: CAWSLQGYEQFF; CDR3 DNA: TGTGCCTGGAGTTTACAGGGTTATGAGCAGTTCTTC
clone size: -; V gene: TRBV7-3; D gene: -; J gene: TRBJ2-1; CDR3 protein: CASSSPPAGEQFF; CDR3 DNA: TGTGCCAGCAGCTCCCCGCCAGCGGGTGAGCAGTTCTTC
clone size: -; V gene: TRBV3-1/TRBV3-2; D gene: -; J gene: TRBJ2-5; CDR3 protein: CASSQGPGDRETQYF; CDR3 DNA: TGTGCCAGCAGCCAAGGGCCAGGGGATCGCGAGACCCAGTACTTC
clone size: -; V gene: TRBV19; D gene: -; J gene: TRBJ2-7; CDR3 protein: CASSISGSGEQYF; CDR3 DNA: TGTGCCAGTAGTATATCAGGGTCCGGCGAGCAGTACTTC
clone size: -; V gene: TRBV19; D gene: -; J gene: TRBJ1-1; CDR3 protein: CASKVAEANTEAFF; CDR3 DNA: TGTGCCAGTAAGGTGGCGGAAGCGAACACTGAAGCTTTCTTT
clone size: -; V gene: TRBV11-2; D gene: -; J gene: TRBJ1-2; CDR3 protein: CASSPSTGPMGGYTF; CDR3 DNA: TGTGCCAGCAGTCCATCGACAGGTCCGATGGGGGGCTACACCTTC
clone size: -; V gene: TRBV19; D gene: TRBD2; J gene: TRBJ2-5; CDR3 protein: CASSISSGSIETQYF; CDR3 DNA: TGTGCCAGTAGTATATCTAGCGGGAGTATAGAGACCCAGTACTTC
clone size: -; V gene: TRBV6-2/TRBV6-3; D gene: -; J gene: TRBJ2-7; CDR3 protein: CASSPTRTYEQYF; CDR3 DNA: TGTGCCAGCAGTCCCACACGGACATACGAGCAGTACTTC
clone size: -; V gene: TRBV29-1; D gene: -; J gene: TRBJ2-1; CDR3 protein: CSGAGGAMHEQFF; CDR3 DNA: TGCAGCGGCGCCGGCGGGGCTATGCATGAGCAGTTCTTC
clone size: few; V gene: TRBV10-3; D gene: -; J gene: TRBJ1-2; CDR3 protein: CAISTQGDYGYTF; CDR3 DNA: TGTGCCATCAGTACACAGGGAGACTATGGCTACACCTTC
clone size: once; V gene: TRBV7-2; D gene: TRBD2; J gene: TRBJ2-7; CDR3 protein: CASSLTGLAGGSSSYEQYF; CDR3 DNA: TGTGCCAGCAGCTTGACGGGACTAGCGGGAGGGTCCAGCTCCTACGAGCAGTACTTC
clone size: -; V gene: TRBV11-3; D gene: -; J gene: TRBJ2-5; CDR3 protein: CASSLGSDGTQYF; CDR3 DNA: TGTGCCAGCAGCTTAGGCAGCGATGGGACCCAGTACTTC
clone size: -; V gene: TRBV2; D gene: TRBD2; J gene: TRBJ2-3; CDR3 protein: CASSRGLAGGPRTDTQYF; CDR3 DNA: TGTGCCAGCAGTAGGGGACTAGCGGGAGGGCCACGCACAGATACGCAGTATTTT
clone size: -; V gene: TRBV13; D gene: -; J gene: TRBJ2-5; CDR3 protein: CASSLVQWETQYF; CDR3 DNA: TGTGCCAGCAGCTTGGTCCAGTGGGAGACCCAGTACTTC
clone size: -; V gene: TRBV5-5; D gene: TRBD1; J gene: TRBJ1-2; CDR3 protein: CASSLSTGVGYTF; CDR3 DNA: TGTGCCAGCAGCTTGAGCACAGGGGTGGGCTACACCTTC
clone size: once; V gene: TRBV7-9; D gene: TRBD1; J gene: TRBJ2-2; CDR3 protein: CASTPGQGGTGELFF; CDR3 DNA: TGTGCCAGCACCCCGGGACAGGGCGGCACCGGGGAGCTGTTTTTT
clone size: -; V gene: TRBV19; D gene: -; J gene: TRBJ1-1; CDR3 protein: CASSPLTGGNAEAFF; CDR3 DNA: TGTGCCAGTAGTCCTCTCACGGGAGGGAACGCTGAAGCTTTCTTT
clone size: once; V gene: TRBV10-3; D gene: TRBD1; J gene: TRBJ2-7; CDR3 protein: CATLTGTGGREQYF; CDR3 DNA: TGTGCCACCCTTACCGGGACAGGGGGGCGAGAGCAGTACTTC
clone size: -; V gene: TRBV29-1; D gene: TRBD2; J gene: TRBJ2-7; CDR3 protein: CSIRLPGGPLYEQYF; CDR3 DNA: TGCAGCATACGACTACCGGGAGGGCCTTTGTACGAGCAGTACTTC
clone size: -; V gene: TRBV30; D gene: TRBD2; J gene: TRBJ2-1; CDR3 protein: CAWSMGLAGENEQFF; CDR3 DNA: TGTGCCTGGAGTATGGGGCTAGCGGGAGAGAATGAGCAGTTCTTC
clone size: once; V gene: TRBV29-1; D gene: -; J gene: TRBJ2-4; CDR3 protein: CSVAGVGAKNIQYF; CDR3 DNA: TGCAGCGTTGCGGGGGTCGGAGCCAAAAACATTCAGTACTTC
clone size: -; V gene: TRBV12-3/TRBV12-4; D gene: -; J gene: TRBJ2-7; CDR3 protein: CASSSRAEQYF; CDR3 DNA: TGTGCCAGCAGCTCCAGGGCGGAGCAGTACTTC
clone size: -; V gene: TRBV6-5; D gene: TRBD1; J gene: TRBJ2-7; CDR3 protein: CASSTGDRETYEQYF; CDR3 DNA: TGTGCCAGCAGTACAGGGGACAGGGAAACCTACGAGCAGTACTTC
clone size: -; V gene: TRBV9; D gene: TRBD2; J gene: TRBJ2-1; CDR3 protein: CASSVVGGRLDEQFF; CDR3 DNA: TGTGCCAGCAGCGTAGTGGGCGGGAGGCTCGATGAGCAGTTCTTC
clone size: -; V gene: TRBV4-2; D gene: -; J gene: TRBJ2-2; CDR3 protein: CASSQDKNRYTGELFF; CDR3 DNA: TGTGCCAGCAGCCAAGATAAAAACAGATACACCGGGGAGCTGTTTTTT
clone size: -; V gene: TRBV2; D gene: -; J gene: TRBJ2-7; CDR3 protein: CASSPDRSSYEQYF; CDR3 DNA: TGTGCCAGCAGTCCCGACAGGAGCTCCTACGAGCAGTACTTC
clone size: -; V gene: TRBV19; D gene: -; J gene: TRBJ2-1; CDR3 protein: CASSNDMSSYNEQFF; CDR3 DNA: TGTGCCAGTAGTAACGACATGAGCTCCTACAATGAGCAGTTCTTC